Listed below are T cell receptor beta chains from one sample, sequenced in a study of T cells after yellow fever vaccination. One entry per CDR3 protein, called by TCRdb with MiXCR from the 5' RACE reads. The sample carries 250,000 or so distinct CDR3 sequences, less than 7.5% recorded once. The sample was CD4+ T cells sorted from PBMCs, taken on the day of the yellow fever booster vaccination. Source of these receptors: a man aged 25-40 years who received the YFV17D yellow fever vaccine. Both conserved end residues are part of each CDR3. A D gene is named only where the DNA matches it firmly. Part of the rows lack a size; the others show once, few, many or a class for expanded clones.

D,size,V,J,DNA,CDR3
NA,NA,TRBV7-2,TRBJ2-7,TGTGCCAGCAGCTTATCCACAGGGAGCCACGAGCAGTACTTC,CASSLSTGSHEQYF
TRBD1,many,TRBV15,TRBJ2-2,TGTGCCACCAGCAGCCGACAGGGTGCTGCGGAGCTGTTTTTT,CATSSRQGAAELFF
TRBD1,NA,TRBV20-1,TRBJ2-5,TGCAGTGCTAGAGATCTGAGGGACAGCAGTGCGACCCAGTACTTC,CSARDLRDSSATQYF
NA,few,TRBV6-2/TRBV6-3,TRBJ2-1,TGTGCCAGCAGTTACAGGGGAATCCCTTACAATGAGCAGTTCTTC,CASSYRGIPYNEQFF
TRBD2,few,TRBV5-1,TRBJ2-3,TGCGCCAGCAGCTTGGATTCCCTAGCGGGAGCTACGCAGTATTTT,CASSLDSLAGATQYF
TRBD2,few,TRBV4-2,TRBJ2-3,TGTGCCAGCAGCCAAGGGCGGGCTAGCGGGAGAGTTACAGATACGCAGTATTTT,CASSQGRASGRVTDTQYF
TRBD2,few,TRBV12-3/TRBV12-4,TRBJ2-1,TGTGCCAGCAGTTTAGCGAGCGGGGCTTGGCAGTTCTTC,CASSLASGAWQFF
NA,few,TRBV29-1,TRBJ2-3,TGCAGCGTTGAAGATCCAGCAGGCACAGATACGCAGTATTTT,CSVEDPAGTDTQYF
NA,few,TRBV27,TRBJ1-5,TGTGCCAGCAGTTTACAGGTTAATCAGCCCCAGCATTTT,CASSLQVNQPQHF
NA,many,TRBV28,TRBJ1-1,TGTGCCAGCAGTTTAAGGACCACTGAAGCTTTCTTT,CASSLRTTEAFF
TRBD2,few,TRBV20-1,TRBJ2-2,TGCAGTGCTAGAAAAGCCTCTAGCGGGAGGGCGAACACCGGGGAGCTGTTTTTT,CSARKASSGRANTGELFF
NA,NA,TRBV7-9,TRBJ2-7,TGTGCCAGCAGCGAGGACTCCGAGCAGTACTTC,CASSEDSEQYF
NA,many,TRBV5-1,TRBJ2-1,TGCGCCACCAAGGCCGGGAGCTCCTACAATGAGCAGTTCTTC,CATKAGSSYNEQFF
TRBD2,NA,TRBV30,TRBJ2-1,TGTGCCTTCAAACCTAGCGGGAGAAGAAATGAGCAGTTCTTC,CAFKPSGRRNEQFF
TRBD1,NA,TRBV5-8,TRBJ1-1,TGTGCCAGCAGCTTGCGACTTTGGGGAACAGGGGTGACTGAAGCTTTCTTT,CASSLRLWGTGVTEAFF
NA,NA,TRBV7-8,TRBJ1-6,TGTGCCAGCAGCCTAACAGGCGGAGGCAATTCACCCCTCCACTTT,CASSLTGGGNSPLHF
TRBD2,few,TRBV4-1,TRBJ2-2,TGCGCCAGCAGGAGTCCCACGGGCGGGAGAAAGACCGGGGAGCTGTTTTTT,CASRSPTGGRKTGELFF
TRBD1,many,TRBV4-3,TRBJ1-2,TGCGCCAGCGGGGACAGGGCGCATGGCTACACCTTC,CASGDRAHGYTF
NA,many,TRBV20-1,TRBJ2-3,TGCAGTGCCCCGCGGGCGGATACGCAGTATTTT,CSAPRADTQYF
NA,many,TRBV5-5,TRBJ2-7,TGTGCCAGCATCCAGGACCCCACCGCGCGGTACGAGCAGTACTTC,CASIQDPTARYEQYF